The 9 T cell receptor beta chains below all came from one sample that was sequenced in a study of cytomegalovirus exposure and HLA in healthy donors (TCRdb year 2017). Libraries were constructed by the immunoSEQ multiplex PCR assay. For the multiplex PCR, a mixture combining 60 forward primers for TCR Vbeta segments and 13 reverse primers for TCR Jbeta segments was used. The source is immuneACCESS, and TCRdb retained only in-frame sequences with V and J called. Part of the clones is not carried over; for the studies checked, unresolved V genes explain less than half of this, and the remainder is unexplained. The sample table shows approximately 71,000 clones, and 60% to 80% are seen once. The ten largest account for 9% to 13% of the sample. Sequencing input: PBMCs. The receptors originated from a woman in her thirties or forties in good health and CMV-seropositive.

CDR3 DNA sequence: TGTGCCAGCAGCGTCCGGGACAGGGGGGCTGAAGCTTTCTTT. Translated: CASSVRDRGAEAFF. The chain links TRBV5-6 to TRBJ1-1, with TRBD1 matching 11 bases. Germline V gives CDR1 SGHDT, CDR2 YYEEEE. V lost 4 bases to trimming and J lost 6 bases; unmatched junction nucleotides: 5. The CDR3 runs to 14 residues.

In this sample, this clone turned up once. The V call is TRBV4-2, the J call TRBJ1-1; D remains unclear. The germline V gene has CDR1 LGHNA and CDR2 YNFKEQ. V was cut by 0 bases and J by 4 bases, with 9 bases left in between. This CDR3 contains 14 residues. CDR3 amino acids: CASSQEPLATEAFF. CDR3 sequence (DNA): TGTGCCAGCAGCCAAGAACCCCTAGCCACTGAAGCTTTCTTT.

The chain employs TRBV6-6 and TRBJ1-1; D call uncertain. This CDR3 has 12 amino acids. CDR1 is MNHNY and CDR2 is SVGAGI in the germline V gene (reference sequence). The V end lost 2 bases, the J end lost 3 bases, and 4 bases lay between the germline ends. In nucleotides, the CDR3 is TGTGCCAGCAGTTACGCGGACACTGAAGCTTTCTTT. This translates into CASSYADTEAFF.

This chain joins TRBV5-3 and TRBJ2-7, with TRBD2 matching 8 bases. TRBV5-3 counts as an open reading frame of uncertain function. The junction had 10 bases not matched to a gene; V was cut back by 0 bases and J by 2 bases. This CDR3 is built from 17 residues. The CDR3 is CARSLAPVRGVTYEQYF. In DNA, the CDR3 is TGTGCCAGAAGCTTGGCACCAGTGCGGGGGGTTACCTACGAGCAGTACTTC.

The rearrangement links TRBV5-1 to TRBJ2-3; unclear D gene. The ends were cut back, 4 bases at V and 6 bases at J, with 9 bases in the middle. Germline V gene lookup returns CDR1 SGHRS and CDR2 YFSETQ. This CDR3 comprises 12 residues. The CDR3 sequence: CASSEPGDTQYF. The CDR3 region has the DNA TGCGCCAGCAGCGAGCCCGGGGATACGCAGTATTTT.

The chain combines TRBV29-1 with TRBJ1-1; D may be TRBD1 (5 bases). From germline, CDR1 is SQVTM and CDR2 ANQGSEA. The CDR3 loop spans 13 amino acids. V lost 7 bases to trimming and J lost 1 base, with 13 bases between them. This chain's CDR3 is CSAVDIANTEAFF. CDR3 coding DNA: TGCAGCGCCGTGGACATAGCGAACACTGAAGCTTTCTTT.

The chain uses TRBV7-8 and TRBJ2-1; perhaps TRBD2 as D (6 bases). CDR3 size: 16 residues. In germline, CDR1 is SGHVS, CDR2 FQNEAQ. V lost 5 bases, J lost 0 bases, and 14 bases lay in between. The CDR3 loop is CASSTRAGSSYNEQFF. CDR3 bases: TGTGCCAGCAGCACCCGCGCGGGGAGCTCCTACAATGAGCAGTTCTTC.

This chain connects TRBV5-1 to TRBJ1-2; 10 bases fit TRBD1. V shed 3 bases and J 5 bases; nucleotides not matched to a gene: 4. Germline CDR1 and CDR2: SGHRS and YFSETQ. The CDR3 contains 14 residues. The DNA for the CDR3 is TGCGCCAGCAGCTGGACAGGGGGAGAGTATGGCTACACCTTC. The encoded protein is CASSWTGGEYGYTF.

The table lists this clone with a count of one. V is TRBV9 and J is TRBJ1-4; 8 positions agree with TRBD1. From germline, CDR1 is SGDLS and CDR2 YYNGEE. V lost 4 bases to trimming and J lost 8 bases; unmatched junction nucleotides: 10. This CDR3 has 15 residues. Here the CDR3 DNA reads TGTGCCAGCAGCCCCCGGACAGGGTGGGACGAAAAACTGTTTTTT. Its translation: CASSPRTGWDEKLFF.